This is a list of T cell receptor beta chains from one sample in a study of T cells in Graves' hyperthyroidism and ophthalmopathy. From the multiplex PCR reads, TCRdb called clonotypes with MiXCR, one entry per CDR3 protein. This sample has hundreds of thousands of distinct CDR3 sequences, with 20% found just once. The sequenced material came from blood. All receptors derive from a man aged 35-49 years with Graves' ophthalmopathy. CDR3s leave out the opening cysteine and the closing phenylalanine or tryptophan. The D gene is left open where the match is weak.

V: TRBV5-1
J: TRBJ2-7
D: -
CDR3: ASSSRTGNSYEQY

V: TRBV7-8
J: TRBJ2-3
D: TRBD1
CDR3: ASSSWTGLTPADTQY

V: TRBV7-9
J: TRBJ2-1
D: TRBD2
CDR3: ASSPGLGERNEQF

V: TRBV28
J: TRBJ1-5
D: -
CDR3: ASSTQGGGNQPQH

V: TRBV11-2
J: TRBJ2-2
D: -
CDR3: ASSYILTGELF

V: TRBV15
J: TRBJ2-1
D: TRBD2
CDR3: ATSRDLSGGRSNEQF

V: TRBV18
J: TRBJ2-3
D: -
CDR3: ASSPLTVADTQY

V: TRBV20-1
J: TRBJ1-5
D: -
CDR3: SASKVEGRGLISNQPQH

V: TRBV3-1
J: TRBJ1-2
D: TRBD1
CDR3: ASSPSDRVKYGYT

V: TRBV27
J: TRBJ2-7
D: -
CDR3: ASSLKGPGSYEQY

V: TRBV20-1
J: TRBJ2-5
D: TRBD2
CDR3: SARAGGPGETQY

V: TRBV28
J: TRBJ2-3
D: -
CDR3: ASSDSLPGGTQY

V: TRBV12-3/TRBV12-4
J: TRBJ2-7
D: -
CDR3: ASSSHPYEQY

V: TRBV27
J: TRBJ2-7
D: TRBD1
CDR3: ASRRPGQGSEQY

V: TRBV6-1
J: TRBJ2-7
D: -
CDR3: ASRLSSYEQY

V: TRBV7-2
J: TRBJ2-1
D: -
CDR3: ASSLDGWGGLYNEQF

V: TRBV5-1
J: TRBJ2-1
D: TRBD1
CDR3: ASSLARGGLSF

V: TRBV7-2
J: TRBJ2-3
D: -
CDR3: ASSFIDTQY

V: TRBV29-1
J: TRBJ2-7
D: -
CDR3: SVEVGLEQY